This TCR beta chain emerged from a study of T cells in Graves' hyperthyroidism and ophthalmopathy. Study-wide results and caveats: Ophthalmopathy, which appeared later, was predicted by the model a median roughly 6.6 months before onset.

This clonotype was counted at least ten times. Antigen specificity is unknown. Germline CDR1 and CDR2: SQVTM and ANQGSEA. Trimming removed 4 bases from V and 4 bases from J, with 16 bases in between. The CDR3 sequence is 14 residues long. Fresh 10 ml peripheral blood yielded PBMCs. Amplification of TCR beta CDR3 regions was performed using RNA transcripts as template. Primed by the HTBI set, a first-round RT-PCR was run on the TCR CDR3. TCRdb re-derived calls from the multiplex PCR reads in MiXCR, one entry per CDR3 protein. Of approximately 870,000 distinct CDR3 sequences listed, over 35% were seen once; the top ten hold approximately 8.7%.

V and J are TRBV29-1 and TRBJ2-5, with unresolved D. Sequenced material: blood. This clonotype was sampled from a man aged 18-30 years with Graves' hyperthyroidism. In DNA form, the CDR3 reads TGCAGCGTTGCTCGCCGAGCGACTCCAGAGACCCAGTACTTC. Translated, it gives CSVARRATPETQYF. The whole variable domain, remainder taken from reference TRBV29-1 and TRBJ2-5, is SAVISQKPSRDICQRGTSLTIQCQVDSQVTMMFWYRQQPGQSLTLIATANQGSEATYESGFVIDKFPISRPNLTFSTLTVSNMSPEDSSIYLCSVARRATPETQYFGPGTRLLVL.